One and the same sample provided the 19 T cell receptor beta chains below, sequenced in a study of vaccination effects on CD4 cells after COVID-19. Using viral peptide pools, the ViraFEST assay grew out antigen-specific CD4+ T cells prior to sequencing. The culture ran for roughly 10 days before CD4+ T cells were isolated. Participants were given two doses of BNT162b2 or mRNA-1273 vaccine. These TCRs' antigens remain unknown. TCRdb's table, derived via immunoSEQ multiplex PCR, lists solely in-frame clones and lacks some. Among some 61,000 clones listed, roughly 79% were seen once. Sequenced material: CD4+ T cells from PBMCs cultured with HCoV-OC43 spike peptides, taken after COVID-19 vaccination. Specified subset: HCoV-OC43 spike overlapping peptide pool stimulation. The receptor source for this set is a human donor who received a COVID-19 vaccine.

The V and J genes are TRBV23-1 and TRBJ2-1; possible D gene TRBD2, 5 bases. TRBV23-1 is marked as an open reading frame, function uncertain. The V end was cut by 4 bases, the J end by 0 bases, with 13 bases between. This CDR3 region has 16 residues. Here the CDR3 DNA reads TGCGCCAGCAGTCCCAGCGGCTCGAGCTCCTACAATGAGCAGTTCTTC. Residues: CASSPSGSSSYNEQFF.

The chain is built from TRBV6-2 or TRBV6-3 and TRBJ2-7, with 12 nucleotides matching TRBD1. The ends lost 2 bases at V and 6 bases at J; junction bases unmatched: 5. This CDR3 has 15 amino acids. CDR1 and CDR2 (germline): MNHEY, SVGEGT. The chain's CDR3 is CASSYGGQGAFEQYV. CDR3 in DNA: TGTGCCAGCAGTTACGGGGGACAGGGGGCCTTCGAGCAGTACGTC.

V usage is TRBV27 and J usage is TRBJ2-3, with 7 positions matching TRBD1. Germline V gene data show CDR1 as MNHEY and CDR2 as SMNVEV (reference sequence). After removal of 1 base from V and 7 bases from J, the junction contained 14 bases not matched to a gene. CDR3 length: 17 residues. CDR3 region: CASSLWESRTGAHTQYF. For the CDR3, the DNA is TGTGCCAGCAGTTTATGGGAGAGTAGGACAGGAGCCCATACGCAGTATTTT.

V usage is TRBV28 and J usage is TRBJ1-2; D remains ambiguous. Between the trimmed V and J ends, which lost 6 bases and 4 bases, there was a span of 6 bases. The CDR3 length is 11 residues. The V gene's germline CDR1 is MDHEN and CDR2 SYDVKM. CDR3 coding DNA: TGTGCCAGCAGGCCTAGCTATGGCTACACCTTC. It is translated as CASRPSYGYTF.

This clone was picked up one time. This chain joins TRBV7-2 and TRBJ2-3; 10 bases match TRBD1. CDR3 length: 13 amino acids. V lost 5 bases and J lost 4; bases outside the gene matches: 0. Germline V gene sequence: CDR1 SGHTA, CDR2 FQGNSA. DNA of the CDR3: TGTGCCAGCAGCGGACAGGGGGCAGATACGCAGTATTTT. Protein product: CASSGQGADTQYF.

The chain joins TRBV12-5 to TRBJ2-1, with D unresolved. V was cut by 3 bases and J by 1 base, with 7 bases left in between. Per germline, CDR1 LGHNT and CDR2 FRNRAP. The CDR3 contains 14 residues. Written as DNA, the CDR3 is TGTGCTAGTGGTTTTGAGTCGTCCTACAATGAGCAGTTCTTC. It specifies CASGFESSYNEQFF.

The rearrangement joins TRBV3-1 (or the pseudogene TRBV3-2) to TRBJ2-3; no clear D. CDR3 size: 11 residues. Deletions cut 1 base from V and 14 bases from J, with 10 bases between. The germline CDR1 and CDR2 sequences are LGHDT and YNNKEL (reference sequence). In DNA, the CDR3 is TGTGCCAGCAGCCAAGGTACGTCTCTGTATTTT. Its translation: CASSQGTSLYF.

The DNA of the CDR3 is TGCGCCAGCAGCCAAGTTGGCCTCGGGGAAAACATTCAGTACTTC. Amino acid sequence: CASSQVGLGENIQYF. The J gene is TRBJ2-4, the V gene TRBV4-1; maybe TRBD2 (5 bases). The V end was cut by 1 base, the J end by 5 bases, with 12 bases between. The CDR3 sequence is 15 residues long. Germline V lookup: CDR1 MGHRA, CDR2 YSYEKL.

The chain couples TRBV5-6 to TRBJ2-1; a weak D match, TRBD2 (5 bases). The V end lost 0 bases, the J end lost 6 bases, and 13 bases lay between the germline ends. The CDR3 has 15 amino acids. Germline V lookup: CDR1 SGHDT, CDR2 YYEEEE. CDR3 amino acids: CASSLGGWYGNEQFF. Written as DNA, the CDR3 is TGTGCCAGCAGCTTGGGCGGGTGGTACGGCAATGAGCAGTTCTTC.

V gene TRBV19 combines with J gene TRBJ2-4, with 8 nucleotides matching TRBD1. Germline V lookup: CDR1 LNHDA, CDR2 SQIVND (reference sequence). V shed 5 bases, J shed 0 bases, and the junction held 3 bases outside the gene matches. The CDR3 consists of 15 residues. The CDR3 region has the DNA TGTGCCAGTAGTCCAGGGGGCACAGCCAAAAACATTCAGTACTTC. Encoded protein: CASSPGGTAKNIQYF. Complete variable domain (other parts from reference TRBV19 and TRBJ2-4): DGGITQSPKYLFRKEGQNVTLSCEQNLNHDAMYWYRQDPGQGLRLIYYSQIVNDFQKGDIAEGYSVSREKKESFPLTVTSAQKNPTAFYLCASSPGGTAKNIQYFGAGTRLSVL.

The chain employs TRBV6-6 and TRBJ2-2; perhaps TRBD2 as D (5 bases). The V end was cut by 6 bases, the J end by 5 bases, with 13 bases between. The CDR3 contains 14 residues. CDR1 MNHNY and CDR2 SVGAGI come from the germline V gene (reference sequence). The CDR3 nucleotides read TGTGCCAGCAGGGGCGGGTTGAGGACCGGGGAGCTGTTTTTT. This codes for CASRGGLRTGELFF.

CDR3 coding DNA: TGTGCCAGCAGCCAAGATGCACTTAGGGACAGGGGTGGGACCGGGGAGCTGTTTTTT. It yields the protein CASSQDALRDRGGTGELFF. This chain links TRBV3-1 (or the pseudogene TRBV3-2) with TRBJ2-2, with 10 bases aligning to TRBD1. CDR1 LGHDT and CDR2 YNNKEL come from the germline V gene (reference sequence). CDR3 length: 19 residues. J gave up 5 bases and V 0 bases, and 12 bases lay outside the gene matches.

In this sample, this clone turned up a few times. The V gene is TRBV12-3 or TRBV12-4, the J gene TRBJ1-2, with 7 nucleotides matching TRBD1. Unmatched junction bases numbered 13, after V lost 11 bases and J lost 7 bases. This CDR3 region has 13 residues. The CDR3 nucleotides are TGTGCCCTTGACGGAGGTCCAGGGGGTGGCTACACCTTC. It codes for CALDGGPGGGYTF.

The chain is built from TRBV4-1 and TRBJ1-5, with a weak D call TRBD1 (5 bases). The CDR3 runs to 15 residues. Germline V CDR1 and CDR2: MGHRA, YSYEKL. Trimming took off 0 bases at V and 5 bases at J, with 11 bases between the two ends. The CDR3: CASSQEGADYQPQHF. CDR3 in DNA: TGCGCCAGCAGCCAAGAAGGGGCTGATTATCAGCCCCAGCATTTT.

The chain joins TRBV6-1 to TRBJ2-7, with 9 nucleotides matching TRBD1. This CDR3 comprises 15 residues. Per the germline V gene, CDR1 is MNHNS and CDR2 is SASEGT. Trimming cost V 3 bases and J 6 bases; bases outside gene matches: 9. In DNA form, the CDR3 reads TGTGCCAGCAGTGATAGGGGACAGGGCAAGGTCGAGCAGTACGTC. It encodes CASSDRGQGKVEQYV.

This chain links TRBV30 with TRBJ1-2; D unresolved. CDR3 length: 11 amino acids. Germline V gene sequence: CDR1 GTSNPN, CDR2 SVGIG (reference sequence). Deletions cut 0 bases from V and 2 bases from J, with 1 base between. CDR3 DNA sequence: TGTGCCTGGAGTGTGAACTATGGCTACACCTTC. Residues: CAWSVNYGYTF.

The gene calls are TRBV6-4 and TRBJ1-5, with D possibly being TRBD1 (5 bases). Germline lookup yields CDR1 MRHNA and CDR2 SNTAGT. The CDR3 has 13 amino acids. V was pared by 4 bases and J by 3 bases, with 7 bases between. The CDR3 loop reads CASSAGFNQPQHF. The CDR3 bases are TGTGCCAGCAGTGCAGGGTTCAATCAGCCCCAGCATTTT.

V gene TRBV5-1 combines with J gene TRBJ2-5; unclear D gene. Trimming shortened V by 0 bases and J by 2 bases, and 8 bases separated the two germline ends. CDR1 SGHRS and CDR2 YFSETQ come from the germline V gene. The CDR3 is 14 residues long. For the CDR3, the DNA is TGCGCCAGCAGCTTGGGGGCAGAGCAAGAGACCCAGTACTTC. This gives the protein CASSLGAEQETQYF.

The V and J genes are TRBV6-1 and TRBJ2-7; TRBD1 matches 7 bases. The V gene's germline CDR1 is MNHNS and CDR2 SASEGT. With V trimmed by 1 base and J by 3 bases, 3 bases remained unmatched. This CDR3 is 14 amino acids long. CDR3 sequence (DNA): TGTGCCAGCAGTGAAGACAGGGGAGTCTACGAGCAGTACGTC. Residues: CASSEDRGVYEQYV.